The T cell receptor beta chain under discussion was sequenced for a study of blood T cell repertoires in COVID-19 (dated by TCRdb to between 2020 and 2021). About the full investigation: Collaborator samples came from the United States, Italy and Spain and covered acute and convalescent phases of COVID-19. Nearly every sample came with metadata listing a de-identified subject ID, COVID-19 status, age in years and sex. Subjects who had been exposed to COVID-19, were actively infected with it, or had recovered from it provided the deeply sampled blood TCRbeta repertoires that made up the dataset. Where HLA class I and class II types were available, the types were taken from metadata supplied by the sample provider, not from assay-based typing. A freely available public database, intended as a resource for researchers studying the immune response to SARS-CoV-2, is where the repertoires were released. Samples were obtained from the ongoing ImmuneRACE study (first 160 participants) and from 1,254 subjects provided by 6 global collaborators. The prospective study material was composed of cDNA or gDNA derived from T cells, B-cell-depleted T cells, or PBMCs. What the work shows at the level of the full study, not this receptor alone: Clinical and demographic metadata were provided uncurated, with the amount varying by source and participant.

Relative to germline, V is 5 bases shorter and J is 4 bases shorter, with 15 bases between their ends. The germline V gene yields SGHTA for CDR1 and FQGNSA for CDR2. Spanning cysteine to phenylalanine, the CDR3 consists of 15 amino acids. The CDR3 DNA has 45 bases and is translated from base 1. Samples from volunteer blood donors who had recovered from COVID-19 were contributed by a second Seattle source. Each collaborating institution followed its own protocols to collect whole blood in K2EDTA tubes. Collaborator samples were shipped for TCRbeta analysis as frozen whole blood, isolated PBMCs, or DNA extracted from either sample type. TCRbeta CDR3 regions were amplified from genomic DNA using the immunoSEQ Assay, a bias-controlled multiplex PCR. Per the original workflow: The number of nucleated cells in each sample was estimated from the amplification of reference gene primers within the assay. To quantify the absolute abundance of each unique TCRbeta CDR3 rearrangement, sequence reads were collapsed and filtered. For each sample, productive Simpson clonality was calculated by taking the square root of Simpson's diversity index across productive rearrangements. As stored in TCRdb, this immuneACCESS dataset retains in-frame rearrangements with V and J assigned. A fraction of the clones does not appear; measured against another copy, unresolved V genes explain less than half of the discrepancy, and the remainder lacks a known reason. From that table come the V and J calls and clone size; the DNA was used to work out D and trimming. In this sample the table shows about 240,000 clones, approximately 90% of which occur a single time. The ten largest account for around 0.91% of the sample.

In regard to this clone: The clone's antigen remains unknown. No much larger clone exists at a distance of one base, and base qualities are not known.

The chain is made from TRBV7-2 and TRBJ2-1, with a weak D call of TRBD1 (6 bases match). What was sequenced was peripheral blood. The receptor comes from a woman aged 40-49 years who had recovered from COVID-19. The bases read TGTGCCAGCAGCCCTTCGGCAGGGGCTTACAATGAGCAGTTCTTC. Translated, this is CASSPSAGAYNEQFF.